This TCR beta chain was sequenced for a study of blood T cell repertoires in COVID-19 (dated by TCRdb to the early 2020s). Broadly, across the study: Samples from collaborators originated in the United States, Italy and Spain and spanned both the acute and convalescent phases of COVID-19. Where available, HLA class I and class II types were taken from metadata supplied by the sample provider and were not determined by assay-based typing. The dataset comprised deeply sampled blood TCRbeta repertoires from subjects exposed to, actively infected with, or recovered from COVID-19. The material from the prospective study consisted of cDNA or gDNA derived from T cells, B-cell-depleted T cells, or PBMCs. Samples came from the ongoing ImmuneRACE study (first 160 participants) plus 1,254 subjects from 6 global collaborators. The repertoires were made available in a free public database intended to serve as a resource for research on the immune response to SARS-CoV-2. Sample metadata almost always included a de-identified subject ID, COVID-19 status, age in years and sex. The paper as a whole reports these results and caveats: The amount of clinical and demographic metadata varied by source and participant and was provided uncurated.

A word on this clone: No antigen is known for it. The sample holds no much larger clone one base away, and base qualities are not on file.

In the prospective study, participants were about 18 to 100 years old, resided in approximately 22 geographic areas of the United States, and were enrolled through a virtual design. Cohort assignment in the prospective study relied on participant-reported clinical history from a screening survey and a study questionnaire. Exposed participants had been in contact, within 2 weeks of entering the study, with a person who had a PCR-confirmed or clinician-diagnosed case of COVID-19. Each participant in the prospective study had whole blood, serum and a nasopharyngeal or oropharyngeal swab collected by mobile phlebotomists. Additional blood draws and questionnaires over an approximately two-month period could optionally be provided by prospective study participants. Before DNA extraction, prospective study blood samples were shipped either frozen or at room temperature. TCRbeta CDR3 regions were amplified from genomic DNA using the immunoSEQ Assay, a bias-controlled multiplex PCR. The authors' analysis ran thus. Nucleated cell counts per sample were estimated from amplification of reference gene primers within the assay. Sequence reads were collapsed and filtered to measure the absolute abundance of every unique TCRbeta CDR3 rearrangement. For each sample, productive Simpson clonality was calculated by taking the square root of Simpson's diversity index across productive rearrangements. TCRdb retrieved this table from immuneACCESS and kept in-frame rearrangements only. Not all clones are present; in checked studies, unresolved V genes account for under half, and no reason is known for the remainder. D and trimming were read from the DNA, whereas the V and J calls and clone size are those reported in that table. For this sample there are approximately 250,000 clones; less than 95% appear just once. The top ten hold less than 3.5% of the sample.

The receptor's source is a man aged 35-49 years who had been exposed to COVID-19. Input material: PBMCs or T cells enriched from blood (not recorded which).

For the CDR3, the sequence is CAWSEWAGGYGYTF. Here is the DNA: TGTGCCTGGAGTGAATGGGCGGGGGGCTATGGCTACACCTTC. The chain uses TRBV30 and TRBJ1-2; a tentative D match to TRBD1 spans 5 bases. From cysteine to phenylalanine, the CDR3 is 14 amino acids long. The only DNA kept is the CDR3, 42 bases in frame from the first base. The germline V gene (reference sequence) supplies CDR1 GTSNPN and CDR2 SVGIG. The germline ends are 13 bases apart after V is trimmed by 1 base and J by 4 bases.